This TCR beta chain was found in a study of tumor and adjacent non-tumor tissue in lung cancer. The CDR3 runs to 16 residues. Germline CDR1 LGHNA, CDR2 YNFKEQ. As to this clonotype: The antigen is undetermined. A much larger clone differs by one base, so this may be a read error.

The template was RNA from unsorted bulk tissue. The library came from three nested PCR rounds adapted from ARM-PCR protocols. TCRdb re-called the multiplex PCR reads with MiXCR, one entry per CDR3 protein. The sample carries about 85,000 distinct CDR3 sequences, 61% recorded once. Whole-study results and caveats: Top 100 clones took a larger repertoire share in normal lung.

The TCR comes from an older man with non-small cell lung cancer. Sequences were obtained from lung tumor tissue. V and J are TRBV4-2 and TRBJ2-1; 10 bases map to TRBD2. CDR3 coding DNA: TGTACCAGCAGCCAAAGGACTAGCGGAGGGGGGCCTGAGCAGTTCTTC. It codes for CTSSQRTSGGGPEQFF.